This entry is about one T cell receptor beta chain. No antigen is known for it. The sample has other DNA sequences that encode this CDR3 too. The data belong to a study of persistence of HIV-infected CD4 T cells. Turning to the study itself: Anti-CD3/anti-CD28 beads activated more cells than antigen stimulation did.

Anti-CD3/anti-CD28 beads served as a nonspecific positive control stimulus. Sorting of responding CD4+ T cells relied on upregulated CD40 ligand together with CD69. The study's findings and limits: CMV- and Gag-responding cells had lower TCRbeta richness than CD3/CD28-responding cells. Antigen-responding cells were enriched for degenerate expanded CDR3beta sequences.

This was the immunoSEQ version 4 assay in survey mode. Assay used: immunoSEQ multiplex PCR; TCRdb lists only in-frame clones, some missing. The table lists approximately 45,000 clones, around 90% of them singletons, with 3% to 3.5% in the top ten. The starting material was CD4+ T cells sorted from PBMCs after approximately 18-hour stimulation, obtained from a patient who received antiretroviral therapy. This sequence was found in an adult woman with HIV who was CMV-seropositive.

CDR3 DNA: TGTGCCACCAGCAGAGAAGGCAGGAACACTGAAGCTTTCTTT. It encodes CATSREGRNTEAFF. J is TRBJ1-1 and V is TRBV15; D gene unclear. Between the trimmed V and J ends, which lost 0 bases and 1 base, there was a span of 6 bases. This CDR3 spans 14 amino acids. The germline V gene has CDR1 LNHNV and CDR2 YYDKDF (reference sequence).